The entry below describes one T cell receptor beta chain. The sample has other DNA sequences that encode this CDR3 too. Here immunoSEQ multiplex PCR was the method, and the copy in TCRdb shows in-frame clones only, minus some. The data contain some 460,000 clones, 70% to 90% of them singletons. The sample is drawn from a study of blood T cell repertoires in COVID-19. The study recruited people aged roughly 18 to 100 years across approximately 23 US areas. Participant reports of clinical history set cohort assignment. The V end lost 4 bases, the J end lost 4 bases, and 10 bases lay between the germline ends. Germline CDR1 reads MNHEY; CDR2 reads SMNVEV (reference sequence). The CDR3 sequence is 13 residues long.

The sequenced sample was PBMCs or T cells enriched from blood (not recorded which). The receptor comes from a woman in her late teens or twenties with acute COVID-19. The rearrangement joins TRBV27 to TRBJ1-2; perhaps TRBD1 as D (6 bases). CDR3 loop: CASSSTGPYGYTF. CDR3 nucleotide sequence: TGTGCCAGCAGTTCCACAGGGCCCTATGGCTACACCTTC.